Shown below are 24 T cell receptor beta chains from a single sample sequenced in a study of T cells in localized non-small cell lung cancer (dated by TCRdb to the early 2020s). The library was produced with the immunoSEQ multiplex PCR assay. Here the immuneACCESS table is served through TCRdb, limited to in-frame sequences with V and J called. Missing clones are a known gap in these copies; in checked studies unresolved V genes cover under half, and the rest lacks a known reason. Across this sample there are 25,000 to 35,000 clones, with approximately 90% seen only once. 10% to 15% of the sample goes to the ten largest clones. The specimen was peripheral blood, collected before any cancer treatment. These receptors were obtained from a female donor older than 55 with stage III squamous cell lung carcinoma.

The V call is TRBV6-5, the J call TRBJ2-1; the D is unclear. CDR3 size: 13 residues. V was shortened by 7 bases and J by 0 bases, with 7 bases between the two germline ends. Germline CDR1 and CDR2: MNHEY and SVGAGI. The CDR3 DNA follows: TGTGCCAGCATGGTGAGCTCCTACAATGAGCAGTTCTTC. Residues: CASMVSSYNEQFF.

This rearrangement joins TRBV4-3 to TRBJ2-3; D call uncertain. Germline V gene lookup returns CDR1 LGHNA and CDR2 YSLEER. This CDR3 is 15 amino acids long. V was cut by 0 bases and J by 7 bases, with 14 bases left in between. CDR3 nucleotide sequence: TGCGCCAGCAGCCAAGAACACAGAGCTCCTCATACGCAGTATTTT. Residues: CASSQEHRAPHTQYF.

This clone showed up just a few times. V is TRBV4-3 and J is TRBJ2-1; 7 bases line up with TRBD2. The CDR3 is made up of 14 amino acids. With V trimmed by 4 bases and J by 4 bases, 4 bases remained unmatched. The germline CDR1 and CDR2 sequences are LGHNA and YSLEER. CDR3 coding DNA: TGCGCCAGCAGCCGCGGGGGTGGGTACAATGAGCAGTTCTTC. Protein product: CASSRGGGYNEQFF.

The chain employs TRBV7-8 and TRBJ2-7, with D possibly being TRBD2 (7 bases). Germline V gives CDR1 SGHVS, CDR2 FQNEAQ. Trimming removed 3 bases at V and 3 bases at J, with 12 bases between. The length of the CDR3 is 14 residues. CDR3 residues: CASSLEGGVYEQYF. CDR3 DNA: TGTGCCAGCAGCTTGGAAGGGGGGGTCTACGAGCAGTACTTC.

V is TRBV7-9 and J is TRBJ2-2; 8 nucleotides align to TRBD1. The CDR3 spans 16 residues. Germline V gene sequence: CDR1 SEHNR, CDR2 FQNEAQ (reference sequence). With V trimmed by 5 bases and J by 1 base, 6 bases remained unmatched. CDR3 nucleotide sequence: TGTGCCAGCAGCCCACCCGACAGGGGGAACACCGGGGAGCTGTTTTTT. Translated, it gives CASSPPDRGNTGELFF.

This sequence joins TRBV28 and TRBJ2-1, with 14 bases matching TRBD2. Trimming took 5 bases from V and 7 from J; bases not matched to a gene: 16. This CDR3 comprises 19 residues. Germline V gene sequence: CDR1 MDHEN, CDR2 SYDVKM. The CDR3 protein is CASSGVMGTSGSQANEQFF. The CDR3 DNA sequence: TGTGCCAGCAGTGGTGTAATGGGGACTAGCGGGAGTCAAGCGAATGAGCAGTTCTTC.

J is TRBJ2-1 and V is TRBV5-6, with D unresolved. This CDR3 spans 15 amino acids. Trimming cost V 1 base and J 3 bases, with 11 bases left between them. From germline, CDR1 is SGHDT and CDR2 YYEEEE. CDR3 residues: CASSLFGSGYNEQFF. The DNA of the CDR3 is TGTGCCAGCAGCTTGTTCGGTTCGGGCTACAATGAGCAGTTCTTC.

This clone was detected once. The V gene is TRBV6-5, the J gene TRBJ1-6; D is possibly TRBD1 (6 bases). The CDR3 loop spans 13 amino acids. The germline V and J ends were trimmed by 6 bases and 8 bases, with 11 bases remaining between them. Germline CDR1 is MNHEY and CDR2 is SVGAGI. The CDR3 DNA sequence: TGTGCCAGCAGATCCCCAGGGGATTCACCCCTCCACTTT. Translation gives CASRSPGDSPLHF.

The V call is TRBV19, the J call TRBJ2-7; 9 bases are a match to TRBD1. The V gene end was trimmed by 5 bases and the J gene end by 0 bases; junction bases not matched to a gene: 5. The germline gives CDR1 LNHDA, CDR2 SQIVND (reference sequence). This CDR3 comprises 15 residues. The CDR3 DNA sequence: TGTGCCAGTAGTCGGACAGGGGTTCGCTCCTACGAGCAGTACTTC. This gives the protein CASSRTGVRSYEQYF. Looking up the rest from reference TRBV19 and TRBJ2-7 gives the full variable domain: DGGITQSPKYLFRKEGQNVTLSCEQNLNHDAMYWYRQDPGQGLRLIYYSQIVNDFQKGDIAEGYSVSREKKESFPLTVTSAQKNPTAFYLCASSRTGVRSYEQYFGPGTRLTVT.

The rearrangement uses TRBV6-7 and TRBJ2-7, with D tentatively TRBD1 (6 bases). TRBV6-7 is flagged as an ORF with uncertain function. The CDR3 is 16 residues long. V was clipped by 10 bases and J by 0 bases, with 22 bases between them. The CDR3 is CATRTAVPESSYEQYF. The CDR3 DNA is TGTGCCACCCGGACAGCCGTACCCGAGTCCTCCTACGAGCAGTACTTC.

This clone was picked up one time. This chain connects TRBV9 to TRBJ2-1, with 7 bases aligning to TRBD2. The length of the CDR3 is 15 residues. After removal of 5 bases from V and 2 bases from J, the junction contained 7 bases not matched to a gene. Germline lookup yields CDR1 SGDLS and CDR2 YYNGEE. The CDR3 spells CASSPGGGAYNEQFF. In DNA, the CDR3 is TGTGCCAGCAGTCCAGGCGGGGGTGCCTACAATGAGCAGTTCTTC.

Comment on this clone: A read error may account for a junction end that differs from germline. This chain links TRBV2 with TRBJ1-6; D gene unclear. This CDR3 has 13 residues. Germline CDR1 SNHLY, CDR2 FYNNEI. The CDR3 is CASSPAPHSKRGF. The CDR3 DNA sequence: TGTGCCAGCAGCCCCGCGCCCCACTCAAAACGGGGATTT.

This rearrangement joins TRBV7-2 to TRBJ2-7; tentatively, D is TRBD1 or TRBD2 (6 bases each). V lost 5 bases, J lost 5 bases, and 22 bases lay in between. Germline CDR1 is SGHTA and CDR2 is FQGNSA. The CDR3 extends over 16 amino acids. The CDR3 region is CASSPRERETGNEQYF. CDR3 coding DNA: TGTGCCAGCAGCCCGCGGGAAAGGGAAACAGGGAACGAGCAGTACTTC.

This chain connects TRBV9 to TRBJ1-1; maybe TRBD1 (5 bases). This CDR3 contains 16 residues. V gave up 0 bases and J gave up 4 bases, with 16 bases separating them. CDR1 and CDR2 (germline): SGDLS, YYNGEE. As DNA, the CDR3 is TGTGCCAGCAGCGTAGCTCGCCGTGGGAGGGGCACTGAAGCTTTCTTT. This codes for CASSVARRGRGTEAFF.

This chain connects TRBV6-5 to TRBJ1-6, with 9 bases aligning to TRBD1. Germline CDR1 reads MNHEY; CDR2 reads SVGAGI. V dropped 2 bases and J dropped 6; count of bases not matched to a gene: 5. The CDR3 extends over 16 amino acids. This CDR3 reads CASSYGDREPNSPLHF. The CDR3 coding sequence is TGTGCCAGCAGTTACGGGGACAGGGAGCCTAATTCACCCCTCCACTTT.

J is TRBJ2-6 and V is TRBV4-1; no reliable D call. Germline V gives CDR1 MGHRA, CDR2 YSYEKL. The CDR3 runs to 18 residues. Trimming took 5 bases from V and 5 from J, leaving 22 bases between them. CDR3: CASSFFKEPQSRANVLTF. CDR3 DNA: TGCGCCAGCAGCTTCTTTAAAGAACCACAAAGTCGGGCCAACGTCCTGACTTTC.

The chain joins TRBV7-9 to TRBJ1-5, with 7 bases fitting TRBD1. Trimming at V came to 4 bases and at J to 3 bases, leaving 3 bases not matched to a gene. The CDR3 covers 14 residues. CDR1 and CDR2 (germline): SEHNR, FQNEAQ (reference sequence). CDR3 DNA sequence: TGTGCCAGCAGCTCACAGGGGCACAATCAGCCCCAGCATTTT. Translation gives CASSSQGHNQPQHF.

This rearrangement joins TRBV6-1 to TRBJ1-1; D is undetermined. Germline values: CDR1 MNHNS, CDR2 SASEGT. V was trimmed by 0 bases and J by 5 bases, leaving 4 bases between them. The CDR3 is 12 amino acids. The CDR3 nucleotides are TGTGCCAGCAGTGAAGCAAGGACTGAAGCTTTCTTT. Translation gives CASSEARTEAFF.

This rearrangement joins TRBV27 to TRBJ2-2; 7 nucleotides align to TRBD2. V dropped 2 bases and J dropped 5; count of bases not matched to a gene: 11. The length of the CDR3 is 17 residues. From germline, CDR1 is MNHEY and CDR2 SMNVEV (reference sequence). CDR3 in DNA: TGTGCCAGCAGTTTAAGGACGGGAGGCAGTAGAACCGGGGAGCTGTTTTTT. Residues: CASSLRTGGSRTGELFF.

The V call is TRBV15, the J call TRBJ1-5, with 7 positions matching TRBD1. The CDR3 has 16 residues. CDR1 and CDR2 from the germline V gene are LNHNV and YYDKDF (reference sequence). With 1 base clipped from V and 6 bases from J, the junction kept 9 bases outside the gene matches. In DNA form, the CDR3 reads TGTGCCACCAGCAGAGGCCAGGGGGTGAGTGCTCAGCCCCAGCATTTT. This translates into CATSRGQGVSAQPQHF.

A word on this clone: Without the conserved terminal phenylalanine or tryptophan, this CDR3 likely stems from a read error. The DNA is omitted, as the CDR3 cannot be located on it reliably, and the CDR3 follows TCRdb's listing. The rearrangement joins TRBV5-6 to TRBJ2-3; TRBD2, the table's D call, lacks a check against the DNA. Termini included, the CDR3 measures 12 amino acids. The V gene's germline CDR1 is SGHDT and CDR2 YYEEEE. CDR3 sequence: CASSIPGLDLSL.

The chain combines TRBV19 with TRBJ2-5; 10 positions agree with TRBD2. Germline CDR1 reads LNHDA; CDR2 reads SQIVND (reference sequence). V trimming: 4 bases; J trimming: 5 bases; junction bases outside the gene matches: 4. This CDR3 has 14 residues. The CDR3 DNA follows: TGTGCCAGTAGTAATAGCGGGGGGCAGGAGACCCAGTACTTC. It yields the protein CASSNSGGQETQYF. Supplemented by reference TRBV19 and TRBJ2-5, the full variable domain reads DGGITQSPKYLFRKEGQNVTLSCEQNLNHDAMYWYRQDPGQGLRLIYYSQIVNDFQKGDIAEGYSVSREKKESFPLTVTSAQKNPTAFYLCASSNSGGQETQYFGPGTRLLVL.

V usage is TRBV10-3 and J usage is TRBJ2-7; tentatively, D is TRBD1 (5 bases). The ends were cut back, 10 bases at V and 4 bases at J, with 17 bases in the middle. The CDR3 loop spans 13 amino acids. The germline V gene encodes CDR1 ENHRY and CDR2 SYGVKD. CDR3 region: CASKKQESYEQYF. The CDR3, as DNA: TGTGCCAGTAAAAAACAGGAATCATACGAGCAGTACTTC.

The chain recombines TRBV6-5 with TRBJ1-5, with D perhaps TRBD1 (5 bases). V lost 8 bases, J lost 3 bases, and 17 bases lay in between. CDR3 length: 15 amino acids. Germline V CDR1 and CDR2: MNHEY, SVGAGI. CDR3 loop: CASGSWVGDNQPQHF. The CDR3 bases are TGTGCCAGCGGTTCATGGGTGGGGGACAATCAGCCCCAGCATTTT.